This TCR beta chain was retrieved from a study of CD8+CD57+ T cells in acquired aplastic anemia. TCR beta VDJ combinations and CDR3 sequences were profiled from genomic DNA. One entry per CDR3 protein, called by TCRdb with MiXCR from the reads. The repertoire holds a few hundred thousand distinct CDR3 sequences, about half seen once, with approximately 20% in the top ten. The study, taken as a whole, reports: CD8+ Simpson's diversity showed no significant patient-control difference.

Patients picked for sequencing had shown CD8+CD57+ cell expansion detected by flow cytometry. A word on this clonotype: Its cognate antigen is unknown.

The source of this sequence is a human donor with aplastic anemia. The sequenced material came from sorted CD4+, CD8+, or CD8+CD57+ T cells (not recorded which) from PBMCs.

CDR3 DNA: TGCAGTGCTGGACCAGGGGGCTTCGACACAGATACGCAGTATTTT. The encoded protein is CSAGPGGFDTDTQYF. The chain has TRBV20-1 and TRBJ2-3; 8 bases are shared with TRBD1. Germline CDR1 reads DFQATT; CDR2 reads SNEGSKA (reference sequence). The CDR3 is made up of 15 amino acids. V was pared by 5 bases and J by 2 bases, with 9 bases of the junction left unmatched.